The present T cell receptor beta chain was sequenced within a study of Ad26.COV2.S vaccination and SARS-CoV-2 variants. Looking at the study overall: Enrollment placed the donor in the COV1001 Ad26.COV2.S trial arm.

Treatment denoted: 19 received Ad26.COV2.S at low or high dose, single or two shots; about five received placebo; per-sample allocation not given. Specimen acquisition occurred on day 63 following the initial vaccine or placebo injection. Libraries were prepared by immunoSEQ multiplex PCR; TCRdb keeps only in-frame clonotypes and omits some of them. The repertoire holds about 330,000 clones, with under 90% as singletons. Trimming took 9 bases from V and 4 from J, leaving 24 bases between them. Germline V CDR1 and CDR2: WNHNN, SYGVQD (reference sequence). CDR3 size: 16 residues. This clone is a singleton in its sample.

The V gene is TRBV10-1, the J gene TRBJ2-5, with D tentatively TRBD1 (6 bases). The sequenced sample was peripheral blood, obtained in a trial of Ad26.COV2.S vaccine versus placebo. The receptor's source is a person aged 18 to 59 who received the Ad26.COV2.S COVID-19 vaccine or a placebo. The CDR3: CASFRGGQFFRETQYF. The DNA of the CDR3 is TGCGCCAGTTTTCGAGGCGGACAGTTCTTCCGAGAGACCCAGTACTTC.